These 13 T cell receptor beta chains originate from one sample sequenced in a study of blood T cell repertoires in COVID-19. Method: immunoSEQ multiplex PCR; TCRdb's copy keeps in-frame clones and lacks some. Altogether 150,000 to 200,000 clones are present, roughly 81% being singletons, with the ten largest covering about 12%. The sequenced sample consisted of peripheral blood. All receptors derive from a woman of 80 years or more with COVID-19, enrolled during active disease.

This clone was seen a few times. This chain uses TRBV6-5 with TRBJ1-3; no clear D gene. The ends were cut back, 6 bases at V and 0 bases at J, with 9 bases in the middle. Germline V gene sequence: CDR1 MNHEY, CDR2 SVGAGI. The CDR3 covers 14 residues. This CDR3 is CASRRESSGNTIYF. The CDR3 nucleotides are TGTGCCAGCAGACGAGAGAGCTCTGGAAACACCATATATTTT.

The J gene is TRBJ2-1, the V gene TRBV7-9; 7 bases match TRBD2. The junction had 9 bases not matched to a gene; V was cut back by 2 bases and J by 5 bases. Germline V lookup: CDR1 SEHNR, CDR2 FQNEAQ (reference sequence). The CDR3 sequence is 16 residues long. The CDR3 loop reads CASSLTISRGNNEQFF. For the CDR3, the DNA is TGTGCCAGCAGCTTAACGATTTCGCGGGGGAACAATGAGCAGTTCTTC. Complete variable domain (other parts from reference TRBV7-9 and TRBJ2-1): DTGVSQNPRHKITKRGQNVTFRCDPISEHNRLYWYRQTLGQGPEFLTYFQNEAQLEKSRLLSDRFSAERPKGSFSTLEIQRTEQGDSAMYLCASSLTISRGNNEQFFGPGTRLTVL.

The rearrangement uses TRBV10-3 and TRBJ2-7, with a possible D match to TRBD1 (6 bases). The CDR3 spans 16 residues. Germline lookup yields CDR1 ENHRY and CDR2 SYGVKD. Between the trimmed V and J ends, which lost 0 bases and 0 bases, there was a span of 12 bases. The CDR3 DNA reads as TGTGCCATCAGTGAGTCTTTGCGGACAGTCTCCTACGAGCAGTACTTC. It specifies CAISESLRTVSYEQYF.

The V call is TRBV3-1 (or the pseudogene TRBV3-2), the J call TRBJ2-2; the D is unclear. Per the germline V gene, CDR1 is LGHDT and CDR2 is YNNKEL (reference sequence). The CDR3 is 14 amino acids. The V gene lost 4 bases and the J gene lost 5 bases, with 11 bases spanning the gap. CDR3 DNA sequence: TGTGCCAGCAGCCCTATCCTACAGACCGGGGAGCTGTTTTTT. Translating gives CASSPILQTGELFF.

The genes are TRBV10-1 and TRBJ2-2; the match to TRBD2 covers 11 bases. This CDR3 is 18 amino acids long. CDR1 and CDR2 (germline): WNHNN, SYGVQD (reference sequence). The J segment lost 0 bases and the V segment lost 5 bases, leaving 8 bases of the junction unmatched. This chain's CDR3 is CASSPSTSGAPNTGELFF. The CDR3 DNA follows: TGCGCCAGCAGTCCCTCGACTAGCGGGGCCCCGAACACCGGGGAGCTGTTTTTT.

This clone was observed a single time. V usage is TRBV15 and J usage is TRBJ2-7; D might be TRBD1 (6 bases). This CDR3 has 13 residues. Germline assignment: CDR1 LNHNV and CDR2 YYDKDF (reference sequence). V lost 4 bases to trimming and J lost 6 bases, with 13 bases between them. The CDR3 loop reads CATSMTGTSEQYF. The DNA of the CDR3 is TGTGCCACCAGCATGACCGGGACATCCGAGCAGTACTTC.

J is TRBJ1-1 and V is TRBV10-3, with 8 nucleotides matching TRBD1. The CDR3 extends over 13 amino acids. Unmatched junction bases numbered 5, after V lost 6 bases and J lost 5 bases. CDR1 and CDR2 from the germline V gene are ENHRY and SYGVKD. The CDR3 protein is CAIRRDRGTEAFF. CDR3 nucleotides: TGTGCCATCAGGCGAGACAGGGGAACTGAAGCTTTCTTT.

The V gene is TRBV19, the J gene TRBJ1-5; no reliable D call. The germline V gene encodes CDR1 LNHDA and CDR2 SQIVND (reference sequence). The CDR3 is made up of 15 amino acids. V was cut by 4 bases and J by 1 base, with 11 bases left in between. This CDR3 reads CASSNRPGSNQPQHF. The CDR3, as DNA: TGTGCCAGTAGTAACCGCCCGGGAAGCAATCAGCCCCAGCATTTT. Full variable domain (rest looked up from reference TRBV19 and TRBJ1-5): DGGITQSPKYLFRKEGQNVTLSCEQNLNHDAMYWYRQDPGQGLRLIYYSQIVNDFQKGDIAEGYSVSREKKESFPLTVTSAQKNPTAFYLCASSNRPGSNQPQHFGDGTRLSIL.

The rearrangement links TRBV4-3 to TRBJ1-3, with 7 nucleotides matching TRBD1. The V gene end was trimmed by 1 base and the J gene end by 0 bases; junction bases not matched to a gene: 9. Germline assignment: CDR1 LGHNA and CDR2 YSLEER. CDR3 length: 18 residues. The CDR3 DNA sequence: TGCGCCAGCAGCCAAGCGATCCTAGGGGGCTTCTCTGGAAACACCATATATTTT. This translates into CASSQAILGGFSGNTIYF.

The chain is built from TRBV10-1 and TRBJ2-7; the match to TRBD1 covers 8 bases. The germline V gene encodes CDR1 WNHNN and CDR2 SYGVQD (reference sequence). The CDR3 length is 17 residues. Trimming removed 4 bases from V and 0 bases from J; junction bases left unmatched: 11. CDR3 sequence reads: CASSVLGDRPFSYEQYF. The CDR3, as DNA: TGCGCCAGCAGTGTATTAGGGGACAGGCCCTTCTCCTACGAGCAGTACTTC.

The CDR3 spells CASSLVTGLSYNEQFF. Here the CDR3 DNA reads TGTGCCAGCAGCTTAGTAACAGGGCTTTCGTACAATGAGCAGTTCTTC. The chain couples TRBV7-6 to TRBJ2-1; a possible D gene is TRBD1 (6 bases). With 1 base removed from V and 4 bases from J, the gap between germline ends came to 14 bases. Germline values: CDR1 SGHVS, CDR2 FNYEAQ. This CDR3 spans 16 amino acids.

The gene calls are TRBV7-2 and TRBJ1-2; 10 positions agree with TRBD1. The CDR3 extends over 15 amino acids. The germline V gene encodes CDR1 SGHTA and CDR2 FQGNSA. J was trimmed by 7 bases and V by 3 bases; bases with no gene match: 8. This CDR3 reads CASSFRRTGGIGYTF. DNA for the CDR3: TGTGCCAGCAGCTTCCGACGGACAGGGGGGATTGGCTACACCTTC.

This clone appeared a single time. In DNA, the CDR3 is TGTGCCACCTCCGGGACTAGCGGTGACAATGAGCAGTTCTTC. Translation: CATSGTSGDNEQFF. This chain uses TRBV24-1 with TRBJ2-1; 11 nucleotides match TRBD2. The CDR3 sequence is 14 residues long. J lost 5 bases, V lost 9 bases, and 5 bases had no gene match. From germline, CDR1 is KGHDR and CDR2 SFDVKD.